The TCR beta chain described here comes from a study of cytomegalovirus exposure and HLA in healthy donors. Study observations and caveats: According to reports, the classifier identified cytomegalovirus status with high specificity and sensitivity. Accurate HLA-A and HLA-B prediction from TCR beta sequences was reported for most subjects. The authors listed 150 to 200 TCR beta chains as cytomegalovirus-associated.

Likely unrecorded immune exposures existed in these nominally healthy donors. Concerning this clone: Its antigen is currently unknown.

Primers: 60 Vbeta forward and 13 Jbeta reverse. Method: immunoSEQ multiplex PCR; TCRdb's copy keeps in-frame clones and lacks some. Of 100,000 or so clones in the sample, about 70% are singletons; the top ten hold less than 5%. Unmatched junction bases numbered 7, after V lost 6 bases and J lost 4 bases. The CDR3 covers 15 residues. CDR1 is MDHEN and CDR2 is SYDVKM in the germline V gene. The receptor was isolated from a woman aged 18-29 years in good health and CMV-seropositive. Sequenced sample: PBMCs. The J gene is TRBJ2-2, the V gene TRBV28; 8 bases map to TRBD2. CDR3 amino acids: CASRTGLVSTGELFF. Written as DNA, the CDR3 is TGTGCCAGCAGAACGGGACTAGTGAGCACCGGGGAGCTGTTTTTT. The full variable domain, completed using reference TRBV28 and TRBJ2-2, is DVKVTQSSRYLVKRTGEKVFLECVQDMDHENMFWYRQDPGLGLRLIYFSYDVKMKEKGDIPEGYSVSREKKERFSLILESASTNQTSMYLCASRTGLVSTGELFFGEGSRLTVL.